This TCR beta chain was documented in a study of cytomegalovirus exposure and HLA in healthy donors. Study information: Earlier findings included 90 million to 120 million unique TCR beta sequences obtained from some 180 million T cells.

Primers for the PCR totalled 60 Vbeta and 13 Jbeta. Sequencing used immunoSEQ multiplex PCR; TCRdb keeps in-frame clones, though not all of them. The sample has about 130,000 clones, less than 80% seen once. General study results and limits: Excluded were some V segments that proved indistinguishable, including TRBV6-2 and TRBV6-3. A later analysis linked a missense DCLRE1C variant to TCR beta V- and J-gene trimming. Most TCR sequences showed up rarely, but some public TCRs showed up in many donors.

V was cut by 1 base and J by 0 bases, with 10 bases left in between. The CDR3 covers 16 residues. The germline V gene has CDR1 SGHTA and CDR2 FQGNSA. Comments on this clone: Its antigen is not known.

The V and J genes are TRBV7-2 and TRBJ2-1; D gene ambiguous. The TCR was taken from a man aged 50 or older in good health and CMV-seronegative. The sequencing sample was made of PBMCs. The CDR3 loop reads CASSLVPGYSYNEQFF. Written as DNA, the CDR3 is TGTGCCAGCAGCTTAGTCCCCGGGTACTCCTACAATGAGCAGTTCTTC.